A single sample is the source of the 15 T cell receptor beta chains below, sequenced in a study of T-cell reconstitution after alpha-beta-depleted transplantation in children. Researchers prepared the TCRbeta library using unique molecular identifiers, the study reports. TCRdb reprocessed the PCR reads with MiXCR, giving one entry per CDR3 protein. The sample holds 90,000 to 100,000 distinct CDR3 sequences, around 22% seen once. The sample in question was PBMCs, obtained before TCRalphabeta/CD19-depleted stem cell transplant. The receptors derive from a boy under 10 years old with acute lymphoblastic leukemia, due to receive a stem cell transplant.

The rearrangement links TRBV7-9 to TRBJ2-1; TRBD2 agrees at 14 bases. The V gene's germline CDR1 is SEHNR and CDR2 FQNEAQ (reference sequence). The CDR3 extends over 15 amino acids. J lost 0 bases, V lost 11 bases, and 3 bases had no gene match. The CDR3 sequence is CAGGTSGSSYNEQFF. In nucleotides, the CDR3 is TGTGCCGGGGGGACTAGCGGGAGCTCCTACAATGAGCAGTTCTTC.

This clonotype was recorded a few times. The CDR3 sequence is CATGGGSSGANVLTF. As DNA, the CDR3 is TGTGCCACCGGGGGCGGAAGCTCTGGGGCCAACGTCCTGACTTTC. The chain joins TRBV6-1 to TRBJ2-6, with D perhaps TRBD1 or TRBD2 (6 bases each). Germline CDR1 MNHNS, CDR2 SASEGT. The CDR3 sequence is 15 residues long. The V end lost 10 bases, the J end lost 0 bases, and 13 bases lay between the germline ends.

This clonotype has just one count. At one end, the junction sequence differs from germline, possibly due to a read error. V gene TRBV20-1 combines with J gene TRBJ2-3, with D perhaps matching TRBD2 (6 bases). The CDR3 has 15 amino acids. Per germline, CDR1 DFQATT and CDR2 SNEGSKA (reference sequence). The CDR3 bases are TGCAGTCACCCCAGGACCTTAACTAGCACAGATACGCAGTCTTTT. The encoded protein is CSHPRTLTSTDTQSF.

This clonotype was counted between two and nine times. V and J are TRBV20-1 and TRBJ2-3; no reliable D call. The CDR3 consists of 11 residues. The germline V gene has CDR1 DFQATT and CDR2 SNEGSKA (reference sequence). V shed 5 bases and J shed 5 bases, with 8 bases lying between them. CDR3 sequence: CSALQQDTQYF. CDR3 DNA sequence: TGCAGTGCTCTTCAGCAAGATACGCAGTATTTT.

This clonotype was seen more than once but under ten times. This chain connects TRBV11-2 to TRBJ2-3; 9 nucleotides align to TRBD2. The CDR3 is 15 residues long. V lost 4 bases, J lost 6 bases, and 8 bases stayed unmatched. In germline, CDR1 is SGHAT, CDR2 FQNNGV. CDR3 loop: CASSSYSGSGDTQYF. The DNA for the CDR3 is TGTGCCAGCAGCTCCTATAGCGGGAGTGGGGATACGCAGTATTTT.

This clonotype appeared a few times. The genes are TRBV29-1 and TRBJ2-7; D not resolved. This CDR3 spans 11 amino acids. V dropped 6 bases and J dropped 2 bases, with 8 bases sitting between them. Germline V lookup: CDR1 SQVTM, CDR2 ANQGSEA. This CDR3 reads CSVILTYEQYF. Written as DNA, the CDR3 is TGCAGCGTAATCTTAACCTACGAGCAGTACTTC.

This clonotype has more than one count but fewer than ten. The DNA of the CDR3 is TGTGCCAGCACCCGAGAAATTTATGACACCATATATTTT. Its protein is CASTREIYDTIYF. The chain is built from TRBV6-6 and TRBJ1-3; no clear D gene. The V end lost 7 bases, the J end lost 8 bases, and 15 bases lay between the germline ends. Germline values: CDR1 MNHNY, CDR2 SVGAGI (reference sequence). The CDR3 length is 13 residues.

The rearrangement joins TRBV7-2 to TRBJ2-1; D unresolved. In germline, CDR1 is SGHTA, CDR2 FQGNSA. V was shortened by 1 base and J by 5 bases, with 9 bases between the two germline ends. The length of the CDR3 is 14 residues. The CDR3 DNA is TGTGCCAGCAGCTTAGAGGCCTACGACAATGAGCAGTTCTTC. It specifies CASSLEAYDNEQFF.

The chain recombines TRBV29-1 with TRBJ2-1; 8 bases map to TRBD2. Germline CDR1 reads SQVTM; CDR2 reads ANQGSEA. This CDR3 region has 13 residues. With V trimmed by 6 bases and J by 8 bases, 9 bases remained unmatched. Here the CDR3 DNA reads TGCAGCGTCCGAAACGGGGGGGCATATGAGCAGTTCTTC. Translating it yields CSVRNGGAYEQFF.

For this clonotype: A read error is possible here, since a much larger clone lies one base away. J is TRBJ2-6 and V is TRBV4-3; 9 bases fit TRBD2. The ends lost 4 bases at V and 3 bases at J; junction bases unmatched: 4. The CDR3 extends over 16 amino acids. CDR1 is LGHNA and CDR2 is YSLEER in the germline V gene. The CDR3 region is CASSPTSGFGANVLTF. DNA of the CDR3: TGCGCCAGCAGCCCGACTAGCGGCTTTGGGGCCAACGTCCTGACTTTC.

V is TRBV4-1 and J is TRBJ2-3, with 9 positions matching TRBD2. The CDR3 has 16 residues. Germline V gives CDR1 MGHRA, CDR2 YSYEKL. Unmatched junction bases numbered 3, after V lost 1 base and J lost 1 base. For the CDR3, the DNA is TGCGCCAGCAGCCAAGGTCGGACTAGCGGCACAGATACGCAGTATTTT. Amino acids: CASSQGRTSGTDTQYF.

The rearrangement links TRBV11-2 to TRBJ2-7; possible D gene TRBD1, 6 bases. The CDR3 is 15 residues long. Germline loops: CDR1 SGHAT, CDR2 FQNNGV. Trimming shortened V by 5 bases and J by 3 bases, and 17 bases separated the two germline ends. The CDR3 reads CASSEPNRENYEQYF. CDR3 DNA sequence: TGTGCCAGCAGCGAACCCAACAGGGAGAACTACGAGCAGTACTTC.

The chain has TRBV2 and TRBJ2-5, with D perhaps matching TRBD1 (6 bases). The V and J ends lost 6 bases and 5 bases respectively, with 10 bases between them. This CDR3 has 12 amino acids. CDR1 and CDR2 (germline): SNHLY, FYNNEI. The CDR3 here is CASRAGVETQYF. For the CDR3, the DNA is TGTGCCAGCAGGGCAGGGGTTGAGACCCAGTACTTC.

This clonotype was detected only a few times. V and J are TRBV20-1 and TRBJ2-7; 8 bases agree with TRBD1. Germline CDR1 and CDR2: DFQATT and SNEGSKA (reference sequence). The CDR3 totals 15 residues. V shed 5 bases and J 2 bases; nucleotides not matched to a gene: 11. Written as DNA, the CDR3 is TGCAGTGCTCCCCACTCCGGGACAGGAACCTACGAGCAGTACTTC. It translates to CSAPHSGTGTYEQYF.

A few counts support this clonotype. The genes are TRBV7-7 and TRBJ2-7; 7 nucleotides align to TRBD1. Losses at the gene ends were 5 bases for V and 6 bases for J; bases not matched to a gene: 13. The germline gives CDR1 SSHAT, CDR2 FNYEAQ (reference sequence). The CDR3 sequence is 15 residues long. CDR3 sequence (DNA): TGTGCCAGCAGCCCGAGGACAGGCGGAGGTGGCGAGCAGTACTTC. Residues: CASSPRTGGGGEQYF. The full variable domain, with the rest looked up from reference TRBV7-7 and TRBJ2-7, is GAGVSQSPRYKVTKRGQDVTLRCDPISSHATLYWYQQALGQGPEFLTYFNYEAQPDKSGLPSDRFSAERPEGSISTLTIQRTEQRDSAMYRCASSPRTGGGGEQYFGPGTRLTVT.